The 14 T cell receptor beta chains presented below share a single source sample, sequenced in a study of circulating and synovial CD4+ cells in juvenile arthritis. Assay used: immunoSEQ multiplex PCR; TCRdb lists only in-frame clones, some missing. The table has tens of thousands of clones, just under 97% seen once. Source material: CD4+ T cells from blood. These receptors were collected from a human donor with juvenile idiopathic arthritis.

The genes are TRBV30 and TRBJ1-2; 8 bases align to TRBD1. Trimming at V came to 7 bases and at J to 8 bases, leaving 3 bases not matched to a gene. Per germline, CDR1 GTSNPN and CDR2 SVGIG (reference sequence). The CDR3 is made up of 10 amino acids. The CDR3 coding sequence is TGTGCCTCCTACAGGGGGGGCTACACCTTC. This sequence encodes CASYRGGYTF.

This chain connects TRBV27 to TRBJ1-2; D is perhaps TRBD1 (6 bases). The CDR3 runs 15 residues. The V end lost 0 bases, the J end lost 5 bases, and 13 bases lay between the germline ends. Per germline, CDR1 MNHEY and CDR2 SMNVEV (reference sequence). In DNA form, the CDR3 reads TGTGCCAGCAGTTTATCTCCGGGGGGCGGGTATGGCTACACCTTC. It specifies CASSLSPGGGYGYTF.

The J gene is TRBJ2-2, the V gene TRBV28; 13 bases are a match to TRBD2. The CDR3 is made up of 16 amino acids. Germline V gene sequence: CDR1 MDHEN, CDR2 SYDVKM. J was trimmed by 4 bases and V by 8 bases; bases with no gene match: 7. The CDR3, as DNA: TGTGCCAGCGACGGGACTAGCGGGATGATCACCGGGGAGCTGTTTTTT. Protein: CASDGTSGMITGELFF.

The chain employs TRBV21-1 and TRBJ2-7; the table names TRBD1, a call not compared with the DNA. TRBV21-1 is an annotated pseudogene. The CDR3 consists of 18 residues. For the CDR3, the DNA is TGTGCCAGCGACAGGGGGATATTTCGATTAGCCGGCTCCTACGAGCAGTACTTC. It is translated as CASDRGIFRLAGSYEQYF.

The rearrangement links TRBV7-9 to TRBJ2-3; 7 nucleotides line up with TRBD1. CDR1 is SEHNR and CDR2 is FQNEAQ in the germline V gene (reference sequence). V shed 6 bases and J 2 bases; nucleotides not matched to a gene: 2. The CDR3 covers 13 residues. The CDR3 nucleotides are TGTGCCAGCAGTACAGGGGACACAGATACGCAGTATTTT. This translates into CASSTGDTDTQYF.

This rearrangement joins TRBV30 to TRBJ1-6; maybe TRBD1 (6 bases). The germline V and J ends were trimmed by 3 bases and 10 bases, with 16 bases remaining between them. CDR3 length: 14 amino acids. Germline V gene lookup returns CDR1 GTSNPN and CDR2 SVGIG (reference sequence). The CDR3 bases are TGTGCCTGGAGGATTACAGGGCGTGTATCACCCCTCCACTTT. It translates to CAWRITGRVSPLHF.

The chain uses TRBV18 and TRBJ2-4, with 9 bases matching TRBD1. J was trimmed by 1 base and V by 1 base; bases with no gene match: 8. CDR3 length equals 18 residues. Per germline, CDR1 KGHSH and CDR2 LQKENI. Here the CDR3 reads CASSPRRTGEGAKNIQYF. The CDR3 DNA sequence: TGTGCCAGCTCACCACGCCGGACAGGGGAAGGCGCCAAAAACATTCAGTACTTC.

The J gene is TRBJ2-7, the V gene TRBV19, with TRBD2 matching 11 bases. V was clipped by 10 bases and J by 2 bases; unmatched bases: 4. This CDR3 is built from 13 residues. Germline values: CDR1 LNHDA, CDR2 SQIVND (reference sequence). CDR3 sequence reads: CATGTSGPYEQYF. The CDR3 DNA reads TGTGCCACCGGGACTAGCGGTCCCTACGAGCAGTACTTC.

V gene TRBV6-5 combines with J gene TRBJ2-7; D not resolved. CDR3 length: 13 residues. Germline V gene data show CDR1 as MNHEY and CDR2 as SVGAGI. The germline V and J ends were trimmed by 6 bases and 5 bases, with 14 bases remaining between them. Here the CDR3 reads CASRSLQVDEQYF. CDR3 nucleotide sequence: TGTGCCAGCAGGTCGCTCCAGGTGGACGAGCAGTACTTC.

The chain links TRBV4-1 to TRBJ1-2, with 7 bases identical to TRBD1. The CDR3 runs to 14 residues. V lost 4 bases, J lost 5 bases, and 7 bases stayed unmatched. CDR1 is MGHRA, CDR2 YSYEKL, per germline. The CDR3 spells CASSLPDRLYGYTF. The DNA of the CDR3 is TGCGCCAGCAGCCTCCCGGACAGGCTTTATGGCTACACCTTC.

V is TRBV7-9 and J is TRBJ2-1, with a possible D match to TRBD2 (6 bases). Trimming took off 5 bases at V and 4 bases at J, with 12 bases between the two ends. The CDR3 consists of 14 residues. The V gene's germline CDR1 is SEHNR and CDR2 FQNEAQ (reference sequence). CDR3 region: CASSRGTTYNEQFF. Written as DNA, the CDR3 is TGTGCCAGCAGCCGCGGGACGACGTACAATGAGCAGTTCTTC.

The chain is built from TRBV2 and TRBJ2-5; 7 bases are shared with TRBD2. CDR1 and CDR2 from the germline V gene are SNHLY and FYNNEI. With 4 bases clipped from V and 4 bases from J, the junction kept 15 bases outside the gene matches. There are 17 residues in the CDR3. The CDR3 loop is CASSAETGGSGVETQYF. Written as DNA, the CDR3 is TGTGCCAGCAGTGCAGAGACTGGCGGGAGCGGCGTAGAGACCCAGTACTTC.

The chain joins TRBV28 to TRBJ1-5, with 9 bases identical to TRBD1. The CDR3 runs 19 residues. Germline CDR1 MDHEN, CDR2 SYDVKM. Trimming cost V 2 bases and J 1 base; bases outside gene matches: 12. CDR3 sequence: CASSLRTGAFQVSNQPQHF. The CDR3 DNA follows: TGTGCCAGCAGTTTAAGGACAGGGGCCTTTCAGGTGAGCAATCAGCCCCAGCATTTT.

The chain is built from TRBV30 and TRBJ2-7; 10 positions match TRBD2. The V and J ends lost 2 bases and 2 bases, in that order; junction bases with no gene match: 9. CDR1 is GTSNPN and CDR2 is SVGIG in the germline V gene (reference sequence). This CDR3 is built from 16 residues. CDR3 DNA: TGTGCCTGGAGTACGTACGGAGCGGGGGGGACCTACGAGCAGTACTTC. Translation gives CAWSTYGAGGTYEQYF.